The T cell receptor (beta chain) under discussion was sequenced for a study of blood T cell repertoires in COVID-19 (dated by TCRdb to the early 2020s). Concerning the study at large: Collaborator samples came from the United States, Italy and Spain and covered acute and convalescent phases of COVID-19. The prospective study material was composed of cDNA or gDNA derived from T cells, B-cell-depleted T cells, or PBMCs. The dataset comprised deeply sampled blood TCRbeta repertoires from subjects exposed to, actively infected with, or recovered from COVID-19. A freely available public database, intended as a resource for researchers studying the immune response to SARS-CoV-2, is where the repertoires were released. The samples were drawn from the first 160 participants of the ongoing ImmuneRACE study and from roughly 1,300 subjects provided by 6 global collaborators. Sample metadata almost always included a de-identified subject ID, COVID-19 status, age in years and sex. Where available, HLA class I and class II types were obtained from metadata supplied by the sample provider rather than from assay-based typing. Findings and caveats that apply to the study as a whole: How much clinical and demographic metadata was included differed by source and by participant, and the metadata was provided uncurated.

This clone was counted a few times. This clone's antigen is unknown. Base qualities were left out, and no much larger clone turns up one base away. CDR1 is given as SGHTA and CDR2 as FQGNSA, both from the germline V gene. Reading from cysteine to phenylalanine, the CDR3 counts 18 amino acids. Kept here is only the CDR3 DNA, which spans 54 bases and is read in frame from base 1. Unmatched junction bases come to 11, with V trimmed by 5 bases and J by 4 bases. One collaborating source in Seattle enrolled patients while the patients were actively infected and followed the patients over time throughout the course of disease. The collaborating institutions used their own protocols to collect whole blood in K2EDTA tubes. For TCRbeta analysis, collaborators shipped samples in one of three forms: frozen whole blood, isolated PBMCs, or DNA extracted from either of those sample types. TCRbeta CDR3 regions were amplified from genomic DNA using the immunoSEQ Assay, a bias-controlled multiplex PCR. Turning to the authors' computational methods: The number of nucleated cells in each sample was estimated from the amplification of reference gene primers within the assay. To quantify the absolute abundance of each unique TCRbeta CDR3 rearrangement, sequence reads were collapsed and filtered. For each sample, productive Simpson clonality was calculated as the square root of Simpson's diversity index across productive rearrangements. TCRdb stores this immuneACCESS table with in-frame sequences only. Part of the clones is absent; in the studies checked, under half of the shortfall reflects unresolved V genes, and no reason is known for the rest. V, J and clone size derive from that table, while D and trimming were established from the DNA sequence. This sample has approximately 230,000 clones in its table, and around 88% of those were observed once. The biggest ten clones account for 6.3% of the sample.

The sequence was obtained from a woman aged 25 to 39 with COVID-19, enrolled during active disease. This receptor chain uses TRBV7-2 and TRBJ2-3; 14 central nucleotides agree with TRBD2. Sequenced material: peripheral blood. The CDR3 corresponds to CASSPTLGTSGGADTQYF. The DNA sequence is TGTGCCAGCAGCCCCACATTGGGGACTAGCGGGGGAGCAGATACGCAGTATTTT.